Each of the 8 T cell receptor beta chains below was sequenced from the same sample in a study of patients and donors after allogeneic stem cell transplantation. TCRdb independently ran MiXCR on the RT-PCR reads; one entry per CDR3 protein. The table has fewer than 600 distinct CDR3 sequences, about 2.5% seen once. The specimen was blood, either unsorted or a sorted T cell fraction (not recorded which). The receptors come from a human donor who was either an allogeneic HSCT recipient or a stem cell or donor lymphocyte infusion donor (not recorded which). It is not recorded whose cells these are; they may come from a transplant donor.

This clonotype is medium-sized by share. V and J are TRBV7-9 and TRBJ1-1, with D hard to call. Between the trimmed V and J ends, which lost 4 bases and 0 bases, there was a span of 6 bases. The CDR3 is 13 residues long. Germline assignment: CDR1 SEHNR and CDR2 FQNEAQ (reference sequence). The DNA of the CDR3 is TGTGCCAGCAGCTGGGATGTGAACACTGAAGCTTTCTTT. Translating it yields CASSWDVNTEAFF.

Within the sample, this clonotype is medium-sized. CDR3 nucleotides: TGTGCCAGCAACGTGAGGGGGACTTCTCCTTGGGAGACCCAGTACTTC. Protein product: CASNVRGTSPWETQYF. This rearrangement joins TRBV9 to TRBJ2-5; D is possibly TRBD1 or TRBD2 (6 bases each). The V end was cut by 6 bases, the J end by 5 bases, with 23 bases between. Germline V gene lookup returns CDR1 SGDLS and CDR2 YYNGEE. CDR3 size: 16 residues.

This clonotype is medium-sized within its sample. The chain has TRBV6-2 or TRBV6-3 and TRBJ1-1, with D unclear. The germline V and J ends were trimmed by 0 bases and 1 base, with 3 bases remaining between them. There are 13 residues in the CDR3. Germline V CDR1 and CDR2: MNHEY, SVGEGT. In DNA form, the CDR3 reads TGTGCCAGCAGTTACTCGGAGAACACTGAAGCTTTCTTT. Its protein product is CASSYSENTEAFF.

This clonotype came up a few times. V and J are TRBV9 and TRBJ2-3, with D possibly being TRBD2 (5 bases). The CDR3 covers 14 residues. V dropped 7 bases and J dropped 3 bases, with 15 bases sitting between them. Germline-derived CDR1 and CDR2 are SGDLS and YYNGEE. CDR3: CASHRGLGTDTQYF. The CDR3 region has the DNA TGTGCCAGCCACCGCGGGCTCGGAACAGATACGCAGTATTTT.

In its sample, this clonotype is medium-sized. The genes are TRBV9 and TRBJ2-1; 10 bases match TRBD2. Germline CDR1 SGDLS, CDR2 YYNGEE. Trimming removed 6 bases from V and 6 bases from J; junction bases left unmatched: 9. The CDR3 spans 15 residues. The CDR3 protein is CASTDPAGGVNEQFF. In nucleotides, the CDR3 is TGTGCCAGCACCGACCCAGCGGGAGGGGTCAATGAGCAGTTCTTC.

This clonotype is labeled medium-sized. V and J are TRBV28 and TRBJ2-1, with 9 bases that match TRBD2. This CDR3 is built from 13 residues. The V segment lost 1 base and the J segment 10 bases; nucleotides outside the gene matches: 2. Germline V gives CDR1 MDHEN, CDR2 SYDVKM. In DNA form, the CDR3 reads TGTGCCAGCAGTTTATATCTAGCGGGAGAGCAGTTCTTC. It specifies CASSLYLAGEQFF.

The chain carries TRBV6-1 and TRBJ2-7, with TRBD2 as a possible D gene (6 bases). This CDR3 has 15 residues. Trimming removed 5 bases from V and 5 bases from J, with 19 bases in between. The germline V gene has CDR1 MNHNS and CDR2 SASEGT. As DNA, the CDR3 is TGTGCCAGCAGTCTAGGTCTGGAGGGTTTGAACGAGCAGTACTTC. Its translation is CASSLGLEGLNEQYF.

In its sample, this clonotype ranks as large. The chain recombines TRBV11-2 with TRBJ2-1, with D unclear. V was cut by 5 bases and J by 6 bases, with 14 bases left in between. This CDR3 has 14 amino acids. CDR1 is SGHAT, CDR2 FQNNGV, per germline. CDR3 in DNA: TGTGCCAGCAGCCCGATCCCCTGGGCCAATGAGCAGTTCTTC. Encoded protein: CASSPIPWANEQFF.